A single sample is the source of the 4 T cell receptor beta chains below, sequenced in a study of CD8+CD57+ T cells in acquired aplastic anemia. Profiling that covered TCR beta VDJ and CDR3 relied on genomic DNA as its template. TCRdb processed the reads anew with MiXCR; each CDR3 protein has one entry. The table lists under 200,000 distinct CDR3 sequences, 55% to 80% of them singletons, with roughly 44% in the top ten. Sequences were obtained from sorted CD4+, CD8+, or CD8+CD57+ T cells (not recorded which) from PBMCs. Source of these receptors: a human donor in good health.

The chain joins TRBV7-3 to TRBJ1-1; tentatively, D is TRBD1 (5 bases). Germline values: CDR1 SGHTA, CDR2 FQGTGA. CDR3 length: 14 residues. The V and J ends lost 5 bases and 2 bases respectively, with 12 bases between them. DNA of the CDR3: TGTGCCAGCAGCCCAGGGTACCGAAACACTGAAGCTTTCTTT. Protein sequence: CASSPGYRNTEAFF.

The CDR3 sequence is CASSTGAKNSPLHF. CDR3 nucleotides: TGTGCCAGCAGCACGGGGGCTAAGAATTCACCCCTCCACTTT. The V call is TRBV7-3, the J call TRBJ1-6; a weak D match, TRBD1 (6 bases). The V gene lost 5 bases and the J gene lost 7 bases, with 12 bases spanning the gap. The CDR3 is made up of 14 amino acids. Germline CDR1 SGHTA, CDR2 FQGTGA. The full variable domain, completed using reference TRBV7-3 and TRBJ1-6, is GAGVSQTPSNKVTEKGKYVELRCDPISGHTALYWYRQSLGQGPEFLIYFQGTGAADDSGLPNDRFFAVRPEGSVSTLKIQRTERGDSAVYLCASSTGAKNSPLHFGNGTRLTVT.

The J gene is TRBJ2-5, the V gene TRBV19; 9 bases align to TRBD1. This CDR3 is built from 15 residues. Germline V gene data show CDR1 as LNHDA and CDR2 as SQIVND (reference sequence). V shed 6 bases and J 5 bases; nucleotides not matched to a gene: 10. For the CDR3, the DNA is TGTGCCAGTAGGCGGCGGACAGGGGAGTCGGAGACCCAGTACTTC. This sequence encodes CASRRRTGESETQYF.

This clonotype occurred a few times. The CDR3 region has the DNA TGTGCCAGCACCAGGGGTGAGACTGAAGCTTTCTTT. Residues: CASTRGETEAFF. The V call is TRBV9, the J call TRBJ1-1; perhaps TRBD1 as D (6 bases). The ends were cut back, 6 bases at V and 5 bases at J, with 11 bases in the middle. CDR3 length: 12 amino acids. Germline V CDR1 and CDR2: SGDLS, YYNGEE.